This TCR beta chain was recovered during a study of T cell responses to AZD1222 COVID-19 vaccine. Regarding the study as a whole: Every sample of the repertoires postdated the peak T cell response.

Concerning this clone itself: Its specificity is unknown.

Here immunoSEQ multiplex PCR was the method, and the copy in TCRdb shows in-frame clones only, minus some. The sample yields about 120,000 clones, roughly 90% seen once. Sample: peripheral blood, taken on day 0 of AZD1222 vaccination. The receptor comes from an adult in good health.

As DNA, the CDR3 is TGTGCCAGCAGTTTACGGGGTTTCCCTTCCGTCTTGGATTCACCCCTCCACTTT. It translates to CASSLRGFPSVLDSPLHF. This chain connects TRBV27 to TRBJ1-6; no clear D. The CDR3 runs to 18 residues. The V gene's germline CDR1 is MNHEY and CDR2 SMNVEV (reference sequence). V lost 2 bases, J lost 8 bases, and 22 bases lay in between.